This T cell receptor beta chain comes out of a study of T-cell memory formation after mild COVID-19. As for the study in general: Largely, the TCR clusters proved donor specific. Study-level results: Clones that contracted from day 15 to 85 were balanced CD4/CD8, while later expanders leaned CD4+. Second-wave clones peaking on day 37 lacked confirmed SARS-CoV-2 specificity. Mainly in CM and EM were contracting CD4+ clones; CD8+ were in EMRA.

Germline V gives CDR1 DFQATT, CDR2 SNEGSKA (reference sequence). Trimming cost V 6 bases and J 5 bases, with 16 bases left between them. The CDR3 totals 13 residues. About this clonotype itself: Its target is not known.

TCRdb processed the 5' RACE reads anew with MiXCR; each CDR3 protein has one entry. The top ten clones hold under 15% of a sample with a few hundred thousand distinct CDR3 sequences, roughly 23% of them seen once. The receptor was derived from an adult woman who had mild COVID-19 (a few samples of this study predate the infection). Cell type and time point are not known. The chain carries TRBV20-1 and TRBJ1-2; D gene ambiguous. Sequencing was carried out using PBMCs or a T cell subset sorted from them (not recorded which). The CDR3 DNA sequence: TGCAGTGCCCACGACGGTTTGAGTTATGGCTACACCTTC. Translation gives CSAHDGLSYGYTF.